The rows below give T cell receptor beta chains drawn from one sample of a study of shared clonotypes between healthy human individuals. The assay was immunoSEQ multiplex PCR, and TCRdb's table has in-frame clones only and misses some. The data show 2 million to 3 million clones, with more than 90% seen just once and around 0.15% held by the top ten. Sequencing input: naive CD4+ T cells sorted from blood. The receptors here all came from a man between 18 and 35 years old in good health. The CDR3 runs from the conserved cysteine through the conserved F or W. A D gene is named only where the DNA matches it firmly. Clone size, where shown, is once, few, many, or a class for clones that have expanded.

D	J	size	V	CDR3	DNA
-	TRBJ2-2	-	TRBV10-3	CAISQGGNTGELFF	TGTGCCATCAGTCAAGGGGGGAACACCGGGGAGCTGTTTTTT
-	TRBJ2-7	-	TRBV19	CATSSPELGGYEQYF	TGTGCCACCTCTTCCCCCGAGTTGGGCGGCTACGAGCAGTACTTC
-	TRBJ1-2	once	TRBV30	CAWSSYYGYTF	TGTGCCTGGAGTAGCTACTATGGCTACACCTTC
TRBD1	TRBJ1-4	-	TRBV10-3	CAISEGGTGLGEKLFF	TGTGCCATCAGTGAAGGGGGGACAGGGCTGGGTGAAAAACTGTTTTTT
TRBD2	TRBJ2-1	-	TRBV10-3	CATSGSRYNEQFF	TGTGCCACTAGCGGGAGTCGTTACAATGAGCAGTTCTTC
-	TRBJ2-2	-	TRBV21-1	CASSEEGLTSGRQLTGELFF	TGTGCCAGCAGCGAAGAGGGCTTGACTAGCGGGAGGCAATTGACCGGGGAGCTGTTTTTT
-	TRBJ2-7	once	TRBV7-2	CASRPQGGSYEQYF	TGTGCCAGCAGGCCACAGGGAGGGTCCTACGAGCAGTACTTC
-	TRBJ2-1	-	TRBV4-1	CASSQPVSGKNEQFF	TGCGCCAGCAGCCAACCCGTAAGCGGAAAGAATGAGCAGTTCTTC
TRBD2	TRBJ2-7	-	TRBV7-2	CASSFSGSGSYEQYF	TGTGCCAGCAGTTTTAGCGGGAGTGGGTCCTACGAGCAGTACTTC
-	TRBJ2-7	-	TRBV2	CASSEIQGSEQYF	TGTGCCAGCAGTGAGATTCAGGGGAGCGAGCAGTACTTC
-	TRBJ2-7	-	TRBV5-1	CASSSDNYEQYF	TGCGCCAGCAGCTCTGACAACTACGAGCAGTACTTC
-	TRBJ1-2	-	TRBV9	CASSVTSSREGYTF	TGTGCCAGCAGCGTAACCAGCTCAAGGGAGGGCTACACCTTC
TRBD2	TRBJ2-1	-	TRBV6-5	CASSLAGARNEQFF	TGTGCCAGCTCGCTAGCGGGAGCTCGTAATGAGCAGTTCTTC
TRBD1	TRBJ1-4	-	TRBV15	CATSATGATGKLFF	TGTGCCACCAGCGCTACAGGGGCCACGGGAAAACTGTTTTTT
-	TRBJ1-5	-	TRBV6-6	CASSYPATGF	TGTGCCAGCAGTTACCCGGCCACTGGTTTT
-	TRBJ2-5	-	TRBV7-9	CASSLNRSPYQETQYF	TGTGCCAGCAGCCTAAACAGGAGCCCGTACCAAGAGACCCAGTACTTC
-	TRBJ2-7	-	TRBV19	CASSSAVLASKFYEQYF	TGTGCCAGTAGTTCTGCTGTGCTAGCGTCTAAATTCTACGAGCAGTACTTC
TRBD1	TRBJ2-1	-	TRBV5-4	CASSSGQGSNEQFF	TGTGCCAGCAGCTCGGGACAGGGGAGCAATGAGCAGTTCTTC